One and the same sample provided the 11 T cell receptor beta chains below, sequenced in a study of T cell responses to AZD1222 COVID-19 vaccine. TCRdb keeps only in-frame clones here, not all; method: immunoSEQ multiplex PCR. The table lists more than 95,000 clones, about 89% of them singletons. Here the sequenced sample was peripheral blood, taken on day 0 of AZD1222 vaccination. These receptors all come from an adult in good health.

The rearrangement joins TRBV30 to TRBJ2-1, with a weak D call TRBD2 (6 bases). The CDR3 consists of 14 residues. Trimming took off 3 bases at V and 3 bases at J, with 12 bases between the two ends. Germline assignment: CDR1 GTSNPN and CDR2 SVGIG (reference sequence). CDR3 in DNA: TGTGCCTGGAGGGGGACCGGGGGCTACAATGAGCAGTTCTTC. This gives the protein CAWRGTGGYNEQFF.

This sequence joins TRBV7-8 and TRBJ1-2, with D uncertain. V was trimmed by 5 bases and J by 7 bases, leaving 17 bases between them. CDR1 is SGHVS and CDR2 is FQNEAQ in the germline V gene. This CDR3 has 14 amino acids. CDR3 loop: CASSAVVKVGGYTF. In nucleotides, the CDR3 is TGTGCCAGCAGCGCAGTAGTGAAGGTTGGTGGCTACACCTTC.

This chain joins TRBV19 and TRBJ2-3, with TRBD2 matching over 10 bases. Trimming at V came to 3 bases and at J to 5 bases, leaving 5 bases not matched to a gene. CDR3 length equals 15 residues. The germline CDR1 and CDR2 sequences are LNHDA and SQIVND (reference sequence). The CDR3, as DNA: TGTGCCAGTAGTATGAGACTAGCGGGCGGAGATACGCAGTATTTT. Protein product: CASSMRLAGGDTQYF.

CDR3 amino acids: CASTGLAAGELFF. The CDR3, as DNA: TGTGCCAGCACGGGACTAGCCGCCGGGGAGCTGTTTTTT. The chain carries TRBV2 and TRBJ2-2, with TRBD2 matching over 9 bases. Germline V gene sequence: CDR1 SNHLY, CDR2 FYNNEI. With V trimmed by 7 bases and J by 6 bases, 3 bases remained unmatched. This CDR3 region has 13 residues.

The V and J genes are TRBV6-5 and TRBJ1-5, with unresolved D. Trimming pared 8 bases from V and 0 bases from J, leaving 14 bases between. CDR3 length: 15 amino acids. In germline, CDR1 is MNHEY, CDR2 SVGAGI. The CDR3 DNA reads TGTGCCAGCCGGAGAGACGGTTATAGCAATCAGCCCCAGCATTTT. Protein sequence: CASRRDGYSNQPQHF.

This clone was seen a single time. This chain links TRBV5-6 with TRBJ2-3; 8 positions match TRBD1. After removal of 0 bases from V and 1 base from J, the junction contained 4 bases not matched to a gene. Per germline, CDR1 SGHDT and CDR2 YYEEEE. The CDR3 sequence is 16 residues long. The CDR3 bases are TGTGCCAGCAGCTTGGTGGCAGGGGGCGGCACAGATACGCAGTATTTT. This encodes CASSLVAGGGTDTQYF.

This rearrangement joins TRBV9 to TRBJ1-2; D gene uncertain. V was trimmed by 4 bases and J by 6 bases, leaving 13 bases between them. The CDR3 is 13 amino acids. Per germline, CDR1 SGDLS and CDR2 YYNGEE. The DNA of the CDR3 is TGTGCCAGCAGCCAGGACGGCGTTGATGGCTACACCTTC. This translates into CASSQDGVDGYTF.

CDR3 DNA: TGTGCCAGCAGCCAAAGCACAGACTATGGCTACACCTTC. Amino acids: CASSQSTDYGYTF. The chain employs TRBV14 and TRBJ1-2; D not resolved. The germline CDR1 and CDR2 sequences are SGHDN and FVKESK. The CDR3 loop spans 13 amino acids. V lost 2 bases and J 3 bases, leaving 7 bases between the germline ends.

Only one count was recorded for this clone. The rearrangement joins TRBV20-1 to TRBJ1-5; TRBD1 agrees at 7 bases. In germline, CDR1 is DFQATT, CDR2 SNEGSKA (reference sequence). Losses at the gene ends were 3 bases for V and 5 bases for J; bases not matched to a gene: 10. The CDR3 is made up of 15 amino acids. In nucleotides, the CDR3 is TGCAGTGCTAGTAGTGCAGGGGGATTCGATCAGCCCCAGCATTTT. Protein product: CSASSAGGFDQPQHF.

The rearrangement links TRBV4-2 to TRBJ1-4, with TRBD1 as a possible D gene (5 bases). Between the trimmed V and J ends, which lost 0 bases and 7 bases, there was a span of 12 bases. The CDR3 sequence is 15 residues long. Germline V gene data show CDR1 as LGHNA and CDR2 as YNFKEQ. The CDR3 nucleotides are TGTGCCAGCAGCCAAGAGATGGGGAGGGGTGAAAAACTGTTTTTT. This sequence encodes CASSQEMGRGEKLFF.

The CDR3 DNA reads as TGTGCCAGTAGTTCGGGGAGATGGTCTGGAAACACCATATATTTT. Amino acids: CASSSGRWSGNTIYF. J is TRBJ1-3 and V is TRBV19; D gene ambiguous. Per germline, CDR1 LNHDA and CDR2 SQIVND (reference sequence). The CDR3 sequence is 15 residues long. The ends were cut back, 5 bases at V and 1 base at J, with 12 bases in the middle.